The clone carrying this TCR beta chain was counted many times. Antigen specificity is unknown. For TCRbeta, the library was prepared with unique molecular identifiers. TCRdb reprocessed the PCR reads via MiXCR and lists one record per CDR3 protein. The sample includes 450,000 to 600,000 distinct CDR3 sequences, about 10% seen only once; the top ten take about 2.1%. The germline CDR1 and CDR2 sequences are LGHNA and YNFKEQ. This CDR3 is built from 16 residues. J was trimmed by 3 bases and V by 0 bases; bases with no gene match: 4. The source of the sample is a study of T-cell reconstitution after alpha-beta-depleted transplantation in children. Study-wide results and limits: In some patients, recipient T cells and intrathymic progenitors surviving conditioning explained high day-60 diversity. Reported findings indicate that, about two months after transplant, alpha-beta T cells came from several hundred expanded clones, which were derived from non-depleted graft cells. It was newly produced T cells that mostly accounted for T-cell counts and diversity one year after transplant.

This rearrangement joins TRBV4-2 to TRBJ2-7, with 11 bases lining up with TRBD1. This TCR was sampled from a child younger than 10 with inherited bone marrow failure, due to receive a stem cell transplant. The sequencing used PBMCs, collected before TCRalphabeta/CD19-depleted stem cell transplant. The CDR3 DNA follows: TGTGCCAGCAGCCAAGAGATGGGACAGGGGGACTACGAGCAGTACTTC. It is translated as CASSQEMGQGDYEQYF.